The 9 T cell receptor beta chains below all came from one sample that was sequenced in a study of OX40 agonist ivuxolimab in advanced cancers. Clones were sequenced by immunoSEQ multiplex PCR, and TCRdb holds only the in-frame ones, with some missing. In the table there are 73,000 or so clones, 84% of which are singletons. This sample comprised CD4+ or CD8+ T cells sorted from blood, obtained in a trial of the OX40 agonist ivuxolimab. These receptors all stem from an adult with an advanced solid tumor such as melanoma, head and neck, liver or kidney cancer.

The chain links TRBV18 to TRBJ1-5; 9 nucleotides line up with TRBD1. CDR3 length: 14 amino acids. V trimming: 6 bases; J trimming: 4 bases; junction bases outside the gene matches: 4. CDR1 and CDR2 from the germline V gene are KGHSH and LQKENI. CDR3 nucleotide sequence: TGTGCCAGCTCTGGCGGGACAGGGAATCAGCCCCAGCATTTT. Translated: CASSGGTGNQPQHF.

The chain is built from TRBV10-3 and TRBJ2-5; 10 bases are shared with TRBD1. The V segment lost 6 bases and the J segment 4 bases; nucleotides outside the gene matches: 5. The CDR3 extends over 14 amino acids. Germline values: CDR1 ENHRY, CDR2 SYGVKD. The CDR3, as DNA: TGTGCCATCAGCGCCGGGACAGGGGTAGAGACCCAGTACTTC. Its translation: CAISAGTGVETQYF.

The V call is TRBV19, the J call TRBJ2-2; D perhaps matches TRBD2 (5 bases). With 6 bases removed from V and 0 bases from J, the gap between germline ends came to 8 bases. This CDR3 spans 14 amino acids. In germline, CDR1 is LNHDA, CDR2 SQIVND (reference sequence). The CDR3 DNA reads as TGTGCCAGTAGGGGAGCCGCGAACACCGGGGAGCTGTTTTTT. This sequence encodes CASRGAANTGELFF.

The chain uses TRBV27 and TRBJ2-7; TRBD1 matches 11 bases. The CDR3 loop spans 16 amino acids. From germline, CDR1 is MNHEY and CDR2 SMNVEV (reference sequence). The CDR3 protein is CATSKTGTGGSYEQYF. The CDR3, as DNA: TGTGCTACTTCAAAGACCGGGACAGGGGGCTCCTACGAGCAGTACTTC.

The chain combines TRBV7-2 with TRBJ1-2; D is unresolved. The germline V gene encodes CDR1 SGHTA and CDR2 FQGNSA. The CDR3 covers 14 residues. V lost 1 base, J lost 5 bases, and 11 bases lay in between. For the CDR3, the DNA is TGTGCCAGCAGCTTAGAATACATCACGTATGGCTACACCTTC. Translated, it gives CASSLEYITYGYTF.

This chain links TRBV4-3 with TRBJ2-7, with D possibly matching TRBD2 (6 bases). The V gene's germline CDR1 is LGHNA and CDR2 YSLEER. The V end was cut by 4 bases, the J end by 0 bases, with 16 bases between. The CDR3 has 16 amino acids. The chain's CDR3 is CASSRSPSDYSYEQYF. CDR3 bases: TGCGCCAGCAGCCGGTCCCCTAGCGACTACTCCTACGAGCAGTACTTC.

The chain couples TRBV19 to TRBJ2-5; 10 nucleotides match TRBD2. Germline V lookup: CDR1 LNHDA, CDR2 SQIVND (reference sequence). The junction had 6 bases not matched to a gene; V was cut back by 5 bases and J by 9 bases. The CDR3 runs to 13 residues. In DNA form, the CDR3 reads TGTGCCAGTAGTCCTAGCGGGGGCTCCCCCCAGTACTTC. Translation gives CASSPSGGSPQYF.

The gene calls are TRBV19 and TRBJ2-1, with a possible D match to TRBD2 (5 bases). CDR1 is LNHDA and CDR2 is SQIVND in the germline V gene (reference sequence). V was trimmed by 2 bases and J by 9 bases, leaving 11 bases between them. The CDR3 spans 13 residues. CDR3 amino acids: CASSILAEGEQFF. The CDR3 DNA reads TGTGCCAGTAGTATACTAGCAGAGGGTGAGCAGTTCTTC.

The chain carries TRBV7-8 and TRBJ1-4; D uncertain. In germline, CDR1 is SGHVS, CDR2 FQNEAQ. The CDR3 length is 14 residues. V was shortened by 1 base and J by 5 bases, with 8 bases between the two germline ends. CDR3 protein: CASSLGERNEKLFF. The CDR3 DNA sequence: TGTGCCAGCAGCTTAGGAGAGAGAAATGAAAAACTGTTTTTT.